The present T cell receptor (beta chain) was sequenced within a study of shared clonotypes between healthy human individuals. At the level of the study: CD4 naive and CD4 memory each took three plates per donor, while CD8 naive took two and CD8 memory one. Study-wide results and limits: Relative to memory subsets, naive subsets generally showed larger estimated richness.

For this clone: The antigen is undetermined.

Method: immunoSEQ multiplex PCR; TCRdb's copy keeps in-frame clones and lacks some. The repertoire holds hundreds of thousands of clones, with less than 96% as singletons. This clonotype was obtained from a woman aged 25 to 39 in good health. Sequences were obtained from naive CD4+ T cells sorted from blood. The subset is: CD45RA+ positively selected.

The chain's CDR3 is CASSHHDPRLGRPSETQYF. In nucleotides, the CDR3 is TGTGCCAGCAGTCACCACGATCCTCGACTAGGCCGTCCGTCGGAGACCCAGTACTTC. The chain combines TRBV28 with TRBJ2-5; a possible D gene is TRBD2 (6 bases). Per the germline V gene, CDR1 is MDHEN and CDR2 is SYDVKM. Trimming took 5 bases from V and 5 from J, leaving 30 bases between them. This CDR3 contains 19 residues.